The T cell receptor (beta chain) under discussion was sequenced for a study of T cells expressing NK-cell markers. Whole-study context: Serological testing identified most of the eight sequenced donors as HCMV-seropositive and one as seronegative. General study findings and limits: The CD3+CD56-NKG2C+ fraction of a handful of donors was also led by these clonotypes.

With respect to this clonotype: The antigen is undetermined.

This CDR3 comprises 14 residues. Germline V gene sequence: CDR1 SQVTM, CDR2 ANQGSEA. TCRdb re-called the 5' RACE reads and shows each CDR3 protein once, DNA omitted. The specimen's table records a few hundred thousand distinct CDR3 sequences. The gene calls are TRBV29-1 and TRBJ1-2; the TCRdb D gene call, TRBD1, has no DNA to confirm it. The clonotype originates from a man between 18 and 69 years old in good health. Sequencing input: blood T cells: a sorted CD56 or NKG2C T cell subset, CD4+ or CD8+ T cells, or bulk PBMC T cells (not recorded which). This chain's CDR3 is CSVENRGRNYGYTF. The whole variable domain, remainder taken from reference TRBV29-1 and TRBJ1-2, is SAVISQKPSRDICQRGTSLTIQCQVDSQVTMMFWYRQQPGQSLTLIATANQGSEATYESGFVIDKFPISRPNLTFSTLTVSNMSPEDSSIYLCSVENRGRNYGYTFGSGTRLTVV.